The rows below give T cell receptor beta chains drawn from one sample of a study of CD8+CD57+ T cells in acquired aplastic anemia. TCRdb reanalysed the reads using MiXCR and keeps one entry per CDR3 protein. Altogether a few hundred thousand distinct CDR3 sequences are present, under 65% being singletons, with the ten largest covering around 32%. The sample comprised sorted CD4+, CD8+, or CD8+CD57+ T cells (not recorded which) from PBMCs. The receptors were sampled from a human donor in good health. Each CDR3 is given with its conserved first and last residue. The D gene is left open where the match is weak. Where a row states a size, it is once, few, many or the class of an expanded clone; other rows omit it.

v_call,d_call,clone_size,j_call,cdr3_aa,cdr3_nt
TRBV2,-,few,TRBJ2-7,CATSAGSSYEQYF,TGTGCCACCAGTGCGGGGAGCTCCTACGAGCAGTACTTC
TRBV24-1,TRBD1,-,TRBJ1-5,CATKGTGLNQPQHF,TGTGCCACCAAGGGGACAGGGCTTAATCAGCCCCAGCATTTT
TRBV7-6,TRBD2,many,TRBJ2-7,CASSLGLAGGPPYEQYF,TGTGCCAGCAGCTTAGGACTAGCGGGAGGGCCTCCCTACGAGCAGTACTTC
TRBV24-1,-,many,TRBJ2-7,CATSDCPGNYEQYF,TGTGCCACCAGTGATTGTCCAGGGAACTACGAGCAGTACTTC
TRBV6-6,-,-,TRBJ1-6,CASRDTGRNSPLHF,TGTGCCAGCAGGGACACAGGGCGCAATTCACCCCTCCACTTT
TRBV19,TRBD1,-,TRBJ1-1,CASTDRPNTEAFF,TGTGCCAGTACGGACAGGCCGAACACTGAAGCTTTCTTT
TRBV29-1,TRBD2,few,TRBJ2-7,CSVLAASYEQYF,TGCAGCGTACTAGCGGCTTCCTACGAGCAGTACTTC
TRBV24-1,-,-,TRBJ1-6,CATSDSGYNSPLHF,TGTGCCACCAGTGATTCAGGGTATAATTCACCCCTCCACTTT
TRBV4-2,TRBD1,-,TRBJ1-4,CASSQELTGGNNEKLFF,TGTGCCAGCAGCCAAGAACTGACAGGGGGTAATAATGAAAAACTGTTTTTT
TRBV2,TRBD1,-,TRBJ2-7,CASNTGGAHLEQYF,TGTGCCAGCAATACAGGGGGCGCCCACCTCGAGCAGTACTTC
TRBV4-1,-,many,TRBJ2-1,CASSHPGADEQFF,TGCGCCAGCAGCCACCCAGGCGCGGATGAGCAGTTCTTC
TRBV4-3,-,many,TRBJ2-1,CASSLRESYNEQFF,TGCGCCAGCAGCCTGAGAGAGTCCTACAATGAGCAGTTCTTC
TRBV7-2,TRBD2,once,TRBJ2-7,CASSRLAGRPEQYF,TGTGCCAGCAGCCGTCTAGCGGGACGCCCCGAGCAGTACTTC
TRBV7-6,-,-,TRBJ2-1,CASSSLWYGDNEQFF,TGTGCCAGCAGCTCCCTCTGGTATGGGGACAATGAGCAGTTCTTC
TRBV24-1,TRBD1,few,TRBJ2-1,CATSDTTGGGGDYNEQFF,TGTGCCACCAGTGATACGACAGGGGGCGGAGGCGACTACAATGAGCAGTTCTTC
TRBV7-9,-,-,TRBJ2-1,CASGLALSVSNEQFF,TGTGCCAGCGGCTTAGCGCTATCGGTAAGCAATGAGCAGTTCTTC
TRBV5-1,TRBD1,-,TRBJ1-5,CASSLDGQGSNQPQHF,TGCGCCAGCAGCTTGGACGGACAGGGCAGCAATCAGCCCCAGCATTTT
TRBV20-1,TRBD1,many,TRBJ2-1,CSATDRGGSYNEQFF,TGCAGTGCTACCGACAGGGGCGGCTCCTACAATGAGCAGTTCTTC
TRBV19,-,-,TRBJ1-2,CASSQGFYYGYTF,TGTGCCAGTAGTCAGGGTTTCTACTATGGCTACACCTTC
TRBV20-1,-,-,TRBJ1-1,CSARQSLAFF,TGCAGTGCTCGGCAGTCCCTCGCTTTCTTT
TRBV15,-,once,TRBJ1-4,CATRGGEGSVFF,TGTGCCACCAGAGGTGGAGAGGGTTCGGTGTTTTTT
TRBV25-1,-,-,TRBJ1-2,CASSEWGRDYGYTF,TGTGCCAGCAGTGAATGGGGTCGGGACTATGGCTACACCTTC
TRBV24-1,-,-,TRBJ2-7,CATSRQDSYEQYF,TGTGCCACCAGTCGGCAGGACTCCTACGAGCAGTACTTC
TRBV11-1,TRBD1,-,TRBJ2-7,CASSPGTGGGCEQYF,TGTGCCAGCAGCCCGGGGACAGGAGGCGGCTGCGAGCAGTACTTC
TRBV29-1,TRBD1,many,TRBJ2-7,CSVETGRQYEQYF,TGCAGCGTCGAGACAGGGCGCCAATACGAGCAGTACTTC
TRBV7-3,-,-,TRBJ2-3,CASSLGAAPSTDTQYF,TGTGCCAGCAGCTTAGGGGCGGCCCCTAGCACAGATACGCAGTATTTT
TRBV2,-,many,TRBJ1-1,CAISDKEAFF,TGTGCCATATCGGACAAAGAAGCTTTCTTT
TRBV27,TRBD1,many,TRBJ2-3,CASREAGQGADTQYF,TGTGCCAGCAGAGAGGCGGGACAGGGGGCAGATACGCAGTATTTT
TRBV19,TRBD2,few,TRBJ2-5,CASSKGLAGQETQYF,TGTGCCAGTAGTAAAGGACTAGCGGGACAAGAGACCCAGTACTTC
TRBV6-4,-,-,TRBJ2-2,CASSDSISGPRPFF,TGTGCCAGCAGTGACTCGATCTCAGGTCCGCGTCCGTTTTTT
TRBV7-9,TRBD1,many,TRBJ1-4,CASSPGTASNEKLFF,TGTGCCAGCAGCCCAGGGACAGCCAGTAATGAAAAACTGTTTTTT
TRBV20-1,TRBD1,-,TRBJ2-7,CSAREDRAYEQYF,TGCAGTGCTAGGGAGGACAGGGCTTACGAGCAGTACTTC
TRBV11-3,-,-,TRBJ2-7,CASSSEGGSYEQYF,TGTGCCAGCAGCTCTGAAGGTGGAAGCTACGAGCAGTACTTC
TRBV2,TRBD2,-,TRBJ2-7,CASSVASGSSYEQYF,TGTGCCAGCAGCGTAGCTAGCGGGAGCTCCTACGAGCAGTACTTC
TRBV7-6,-,few,TRBJ2-5,CASSRDNQETQYF,TGTGCCAGCAGCCGGGACAACCAAGAGACCCAGTACTTC
TRBV6-6,-,-,TRBJ1-2,CASSYFDSNYGYTF,TGTGCCAGCAGTTACTTTGACAGTAACTATGGCTACACCTTC
TRBV29-1,-,many,TRBJ2-3,CSVEDAQGIEYF,TGCAGCGTTGAAGATGCGCAGGGGATTGAGTATTTT
TRBV5-5,-,-,TRBJ2-2,CASSSTGQRVFGNTGELFF,TGTGCCAGCAGCTCTACAGGACAGAGAGTCTTTGGGAACACCGGGGAGCTGTTTTTT
TRBV9,TRBD1,many,TRBJ2-1,CASSGRDRGHNEQFF,TGTGCCAGCAGCGGGCGGGACAGGGGCCACAATGAGCAGTTCTTC